One and the same sample provided the 3 T cell receptor beta chains below, sequenced in a study of cytomegalovirus exposure and HLA in healthy donors. The PCR had 60 Vbeta and 13 Jbeta primers. Sequenced by immunoSEQ multiplex PCR; TCRdb stores in-frame clones only, minus some. In the table there are about 170,000 clones, about 79% of which are singletons. The sequencing input was PBMCs. The receptor source for this set is a woman aged 45 to 65 in good health and CMV-seropositive.

This clone appeared a single time. Here the CDR3 DNA reads TGTGCCAGCAGCCTAGACTTCACAGATACGCAGTATTTT. This encodes CASSLDFTDTQYF. The chain has TRBV7-6 and TRBJ2-3; D is unclear. Trimming took off 5 bases at V and 2 bases at J, with 8 bases between the two ends. CDR1 is SGHVS, CDR2 FNYEAQ, per germline. The CDR3 spans 13 residues.

The chain has TRBV19 and TRBJ2-7; 7 bases align to TRBD2. Germline trimming cut 5 bases from V and 4 bases from J; bases unmatched to any gene: 11. Looked up from germline, CDR1 is LNHDA and CDR2 is SQIVND (reference sequence). This CDR3 is 15 amino acids long. The CDR3 DNA is TGTGCCAGTAGTTGGTCCCGGGACTACCCATACGAGCAGTACTTC. Translated: CASSWSRDYPYEQYF. Combining the CDR3 with reference TRBV19 and TRBJ2-7 gives the whole variable domain DGGITQSPKYLFRKEGQNVTLSCEQNLNHDAMYWYRQDPGQGLRLIYYSQIVNDFQKGDIAEGYSVSREKKESFPLTVTSAQKNPTAFYLCASSWSRDYPYEQYFGPGTRLTVT.

V usage is TRBV18 and J usage is TRBJ2-1; a weak D match, TRBD1 (5 bases). Trimming removed 2 bases from V and 4 bases from J, with 9 bases in between. Germline CDR1 and CDR2: KGHSH and LQKENI. This CDR3 is 14 amino acids long. The CDR3 DNA follows: TGTGCCAGCTCACCAGAGGACACTTACAATGAGCAGTTCTTC. Translating gives CASSPEDTYNEQFF.